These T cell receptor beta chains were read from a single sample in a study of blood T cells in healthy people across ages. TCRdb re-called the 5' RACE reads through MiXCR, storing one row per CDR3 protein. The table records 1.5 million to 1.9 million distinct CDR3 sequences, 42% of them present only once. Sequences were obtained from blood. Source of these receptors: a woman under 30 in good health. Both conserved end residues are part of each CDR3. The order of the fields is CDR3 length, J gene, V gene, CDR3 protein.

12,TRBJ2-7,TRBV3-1,CASNQDPRSQYF
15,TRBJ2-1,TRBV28,CASRPWGSRVYEQFF
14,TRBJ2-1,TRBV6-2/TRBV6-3,CASSLNSEVNEQFF
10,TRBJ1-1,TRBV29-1,CSVDRGAAFF
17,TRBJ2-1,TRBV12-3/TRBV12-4,CASRTSGRAGSYNEQFF
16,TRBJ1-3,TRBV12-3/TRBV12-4,CASSVGTGGFGNTIYF
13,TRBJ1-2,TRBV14,CASSQVGRTGYTF
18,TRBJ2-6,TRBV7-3,CASSLLPGRGRGANVLTF
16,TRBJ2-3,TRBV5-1,CASSLVRAGGRDTQYF
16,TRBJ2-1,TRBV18,CASSSAGGARGNEQFF
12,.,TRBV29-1,CSASDRGGEQYF
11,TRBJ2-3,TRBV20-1,CSVSGLDTQYF
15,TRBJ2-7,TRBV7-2,CASSFYGQGTYEQYF
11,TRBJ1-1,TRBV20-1,CSAFPKTEAFF
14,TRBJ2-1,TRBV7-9,CASSQGVRYNEQFF
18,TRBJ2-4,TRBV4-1,CASSPDGGATLAKNIQYF
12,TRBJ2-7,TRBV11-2,CASAGLGLEQYF
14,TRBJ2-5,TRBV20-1,CSARRTGAQETQYF
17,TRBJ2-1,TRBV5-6,CASSSLLAGISYNEQFF
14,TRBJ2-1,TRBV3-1,CASSQDVRPNEQFF
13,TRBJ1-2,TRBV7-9,CASSLAGAEGYTF
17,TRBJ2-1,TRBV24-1,CATSDLAAGSSYNEQFF
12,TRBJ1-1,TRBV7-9,CASSGRAFEAFF
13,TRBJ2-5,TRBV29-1,CSVVHWGEETQYF
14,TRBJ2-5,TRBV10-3,CATHGAGGEETQYF
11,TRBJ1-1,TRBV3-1,CASRSMGTAFF
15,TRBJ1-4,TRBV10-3,CAISAGEATNEKLFF
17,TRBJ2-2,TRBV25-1,CASSPHSGTENTGELFF
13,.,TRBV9,CASSGGSYNEQYF
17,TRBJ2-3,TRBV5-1,CASSFRRGRRHTDTQYF
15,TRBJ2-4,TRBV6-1,CASRSGRGTKNIQYF
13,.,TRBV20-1,CSAGDRRSYEQYF
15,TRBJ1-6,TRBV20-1,CSARERWGRNSPLHF
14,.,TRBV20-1,CSASWWEAYNEQYF
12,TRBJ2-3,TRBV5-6,CASSLAGWTQYF
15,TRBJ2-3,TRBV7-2,CASSFRQGWTDTQYF
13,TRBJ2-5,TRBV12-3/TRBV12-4,CASSDELQETQYF
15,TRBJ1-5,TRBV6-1,CASSDGTVSNQPQHF
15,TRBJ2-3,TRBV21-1,CASSNRGLRTDTQYF
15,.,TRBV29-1,CSVEGRGGRKETQYF
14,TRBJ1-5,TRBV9,CASSVTQAGQPQHF
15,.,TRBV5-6,CASRWTASSYNEQYF